The clone carrying this TCR beta chain was detected only a few times. The antigen is unknown. The data were obtained in a study of PD-1 blockade in classical Hodgkin lymphoma. Study-level points and caveats: Baseline TCR diversity was reportedly lower in newly diagnosed patients than healthy donors. Exclusion was the outcome for patients who began nivolumab under 1 year after ASCT. Compared with baseline, CD4+ but not CD8+ TCR diversity had risen significantly by C4D1. Complete responders entered with baseline diversity on par with newly diagnosed patients, the results showed.

Trimming removed 8 bases from V and 5 bases from J, with 15 bases in between. The CDR3 is 13 residues long. CDR1 and CDR2 from the germline V gene are SNHLY and FYNNEI. Profiling relied on immunoSEQ multiplex PCR, and the TCRdb table lists in-frame clones only, not all of them. The data hold 15,000 to 20,000 clones, with 88% observed a single time. Time point described: cycle 4 day 1 (C4D1), after less than seven weeks of nivolumab. After autologous stem cell transplantation all patients relapsed, and prior brentuximab vedotin exposure differed between cohorts. CD8+ T cell isolation from thawed PBMCs was performed by magnetic negative selection.

The receptor's source is a human donor with classical Hodgkin lymphoma. This sequence joins TRBV2 and TRBJ1-2; D remains ambiguous. The source was CD8+ T cells from blood, collected before the fourth cycle of nivolumab. The CDR3 sequence is CASPSGRLYGYTF. The CDR3 nucleotides read TGTGCCAGCCCCTCCGGGAGGTTATATGGCTACACCTTC.